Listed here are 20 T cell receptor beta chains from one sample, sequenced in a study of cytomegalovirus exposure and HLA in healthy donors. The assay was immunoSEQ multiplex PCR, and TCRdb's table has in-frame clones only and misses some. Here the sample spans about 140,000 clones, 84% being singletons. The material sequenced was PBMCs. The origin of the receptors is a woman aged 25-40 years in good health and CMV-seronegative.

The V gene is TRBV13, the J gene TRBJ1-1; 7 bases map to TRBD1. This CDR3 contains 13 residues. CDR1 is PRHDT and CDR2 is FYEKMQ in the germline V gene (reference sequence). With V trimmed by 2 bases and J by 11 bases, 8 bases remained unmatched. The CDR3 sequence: CASSLPPGGNAFF. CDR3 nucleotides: TGTGCCAGCAGCTTACCCCCAGGGGGTAATGCTTTCTTT.

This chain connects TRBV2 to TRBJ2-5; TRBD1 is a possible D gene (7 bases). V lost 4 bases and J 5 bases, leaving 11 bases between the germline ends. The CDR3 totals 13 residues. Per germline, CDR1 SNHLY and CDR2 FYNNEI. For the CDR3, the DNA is TGTGCCAGCAGTGGACAGGGACTTGAGACCCAGTACTTC. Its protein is CASSGQGLETQYF.

In DNA, the CDR3 is TGTGCCAGCAGTGGACTAGCGGGGGGGCCCGGGGAGCTGTTTTTT. It codes for CASSGLAGGPGELFF. The chain recombines TRBV6-1 with TRBJ2-2, with 14 bases aligning to TRBD2. Germline V lookup: CDR1 MNHNS, CDR2 SASEGT. V shed 4 bases and J 6 bases; nucleotides not matched to a gene: 1. This CDR3 has 15 amino acids.

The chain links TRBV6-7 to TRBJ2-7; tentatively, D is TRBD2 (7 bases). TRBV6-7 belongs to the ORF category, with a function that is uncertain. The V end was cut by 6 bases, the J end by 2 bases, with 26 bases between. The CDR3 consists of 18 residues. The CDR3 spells CASSGLNPKGGEAYEQYF. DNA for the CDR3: TGTGCCAGCAGCGGTCTTAACCCAAAGGGGGGGGAAGCCTACGAGCAGTACTTC.

The CDR3 region has the DNA TGTGCCAGCATTCAGGGGGCGATGGGTACTGAAGCTTTCTTT. This sequence encodes CASIQGAMGTEAFF. The rearrangement links TRBV2 to TRBJ1-1; 8 positions match TRBD1. V trimming: 7 bases; J trimming: 5 bases; junction bases outside the gene matches: 9. The germline V gene has CDR1 SNHLY and CDR2 FYNNEI. CDR3 length equals 14 residues. The full variable domain, in which reference TRBV2 and TRBJ1-1 provide the parts outside the CDR3, is EPEVTQTPSHQVTQMGQEVILRCVPISNHLYFYWYRQILGQKVEFLVSFYNNEISEKSEIFDDQFSVERPDGSNFTLKIRSTKLEDSAMYFCASIQGAMGTEAFFGQGTRLTVV.

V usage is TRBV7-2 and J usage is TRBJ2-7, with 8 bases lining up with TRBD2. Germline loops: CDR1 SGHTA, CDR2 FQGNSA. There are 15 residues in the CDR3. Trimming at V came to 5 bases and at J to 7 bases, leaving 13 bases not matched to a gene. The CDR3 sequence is CASSRGGKNSGEQYF. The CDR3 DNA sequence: TGTGCCAGCAGCCGCGGGGGGAAGAATTCTGGGGAGCAGTACTTC.

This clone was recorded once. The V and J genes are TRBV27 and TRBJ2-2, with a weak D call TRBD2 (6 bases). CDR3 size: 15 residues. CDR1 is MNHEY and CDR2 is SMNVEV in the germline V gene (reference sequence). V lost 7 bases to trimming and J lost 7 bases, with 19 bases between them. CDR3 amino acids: CASKRGGLAVGELFF. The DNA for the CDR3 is TGTGCCAGCAAAAGAGGAGGGCTAGCCGTCGGGGAGCTGTTTTTT.

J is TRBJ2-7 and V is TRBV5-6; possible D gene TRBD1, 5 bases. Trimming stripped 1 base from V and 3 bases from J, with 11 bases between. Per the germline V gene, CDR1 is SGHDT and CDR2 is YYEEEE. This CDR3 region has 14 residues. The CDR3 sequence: CASSLYQGRYEQYF. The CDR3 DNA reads TGTGCCAGCAGCTTGTACCAGGGTCGCTACGAGCAGTACTTC.

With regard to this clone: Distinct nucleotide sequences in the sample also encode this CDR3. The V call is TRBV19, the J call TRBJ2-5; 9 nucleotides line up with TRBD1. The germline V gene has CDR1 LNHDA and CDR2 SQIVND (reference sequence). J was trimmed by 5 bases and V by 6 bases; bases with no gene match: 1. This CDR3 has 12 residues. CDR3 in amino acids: CASSGQGETQYF. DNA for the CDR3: TGTGCCAGTAGCGGACAGGGGGAGACCCAGTACTTC.

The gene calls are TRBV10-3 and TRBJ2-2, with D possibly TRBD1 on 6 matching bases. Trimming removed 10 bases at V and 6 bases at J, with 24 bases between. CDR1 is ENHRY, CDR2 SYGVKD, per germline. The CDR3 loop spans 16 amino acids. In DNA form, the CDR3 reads TGTGCCACCTCAAATGACAGGCCGGGAAATCCCGGGGAGCTGTTTTTT. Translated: CATSNDRPGNPGELFF.

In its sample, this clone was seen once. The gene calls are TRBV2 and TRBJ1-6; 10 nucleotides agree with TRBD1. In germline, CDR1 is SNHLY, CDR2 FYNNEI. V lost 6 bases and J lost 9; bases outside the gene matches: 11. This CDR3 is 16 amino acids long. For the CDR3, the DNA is TGTGCCAGCAGCCCCAGTTCGGGGACAGGGGTTTCACCCCTCCACTTT. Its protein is CASSPSSGTGVSPLHF.

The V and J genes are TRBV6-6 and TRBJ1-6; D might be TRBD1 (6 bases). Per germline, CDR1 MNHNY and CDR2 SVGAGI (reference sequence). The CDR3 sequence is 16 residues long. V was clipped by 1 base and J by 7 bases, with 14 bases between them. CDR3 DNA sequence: TGTGCCAGCAGTTACTTTCTGGAGCAGGGGAATTCACCCCTCCACTTT. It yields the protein CASSYFLEQGNSPLHF.

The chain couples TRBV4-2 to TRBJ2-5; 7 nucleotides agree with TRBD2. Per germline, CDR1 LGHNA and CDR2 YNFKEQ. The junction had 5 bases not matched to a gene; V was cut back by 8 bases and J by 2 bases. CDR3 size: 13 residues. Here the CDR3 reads CASGWGGQETQYF. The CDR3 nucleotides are TGTGCCAGCGGTTGGGGGGGGCAAGAGACCCAGTACTTC.

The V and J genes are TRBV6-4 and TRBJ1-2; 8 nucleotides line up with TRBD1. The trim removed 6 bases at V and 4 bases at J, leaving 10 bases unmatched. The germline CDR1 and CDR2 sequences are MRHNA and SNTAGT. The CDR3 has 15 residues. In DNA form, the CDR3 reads TGTGCCAGCAGCCTGACAGGGGAGGGCAGCTATGGCTACACCTTC. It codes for CASSLTGEGSYGYTF.

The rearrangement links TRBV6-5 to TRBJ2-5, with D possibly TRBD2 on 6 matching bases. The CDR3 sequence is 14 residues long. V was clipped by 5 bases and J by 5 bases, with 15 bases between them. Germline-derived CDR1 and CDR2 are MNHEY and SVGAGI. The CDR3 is CASSGLALAETQYF. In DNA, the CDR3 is TGTGCCAGCAGTGGGCTAGCTCTAGCGGAGACCCAGTACTTC.

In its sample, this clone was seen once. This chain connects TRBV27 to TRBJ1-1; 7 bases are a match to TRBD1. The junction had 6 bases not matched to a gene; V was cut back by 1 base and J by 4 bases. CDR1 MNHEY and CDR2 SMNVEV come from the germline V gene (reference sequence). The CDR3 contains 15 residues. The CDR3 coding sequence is TGTGCCAGCAGTTTATTCCCTCAGGGGGGCACTGAAGCTTTCTTT. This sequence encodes CASSLFPQGGTEAFF.

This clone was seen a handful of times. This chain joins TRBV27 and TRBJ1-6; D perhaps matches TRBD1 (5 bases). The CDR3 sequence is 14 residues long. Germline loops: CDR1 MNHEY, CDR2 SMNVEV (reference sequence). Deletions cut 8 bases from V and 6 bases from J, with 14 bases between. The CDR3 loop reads CASGGQGGNSPLHF. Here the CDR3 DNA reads TGTGCCAGCGGTGGGCAGGGCGGTAATTCACCCCTCCACTTT.

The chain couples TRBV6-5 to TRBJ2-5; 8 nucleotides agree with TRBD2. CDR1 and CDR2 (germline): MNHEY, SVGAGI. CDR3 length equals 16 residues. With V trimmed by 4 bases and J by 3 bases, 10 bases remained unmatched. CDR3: CASSSLSSGVKETQYF. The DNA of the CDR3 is TGTGCCAGCAGTTCCCTAAGTAGCGGGGTGAAAGAGACCCAGTACTTC.

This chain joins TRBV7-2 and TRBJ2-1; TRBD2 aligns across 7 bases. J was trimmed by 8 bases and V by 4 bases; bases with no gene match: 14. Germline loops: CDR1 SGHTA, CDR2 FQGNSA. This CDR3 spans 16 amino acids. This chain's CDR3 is CASSSLRDYRGYEQFF. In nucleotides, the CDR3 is TGTGCCAGCAGCTCCCTCCGGGACTATAGAGGTTATGAGCAGTTCTTC.

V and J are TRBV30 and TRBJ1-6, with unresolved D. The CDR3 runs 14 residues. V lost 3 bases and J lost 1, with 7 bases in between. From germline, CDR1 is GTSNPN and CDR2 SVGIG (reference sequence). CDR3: CAWRQASYNSPLHF. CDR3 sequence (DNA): TGTGCCTGGAGGCAGGCTTCCTATAATTCACCCCTCCACTTT. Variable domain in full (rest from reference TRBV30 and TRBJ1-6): SQTIHQWPATLVQPVGSPLSLECTVEGTSNPNLYWYRQAAGRGLQLLFYSVGIGQISSEVPQNLSASRPQDRQFILSSKKLLLSDSGFYLCAWRQASYNSPLHFGNGTRLTVT.